This TCR beta chain was obtained from a study of blood T cell repertoires in COVID-19. The overall study: Both acute and convalescent COVID-19 samples were obtained from the United States, Italy and Spain.

The method was immunoSEQ multiplex PCR; TCRdb's version includes in-frame clones alone and lacks a portion of them. The sample shows under 200,000 clones, over 70% of them seen only once. This clone was recorded a few times. Participant age was roughly 18 to 89 years, and participants resided in 20 to 30 US areas. Participants reported their clinical history, and cohort assignment relied on those reports. V lost 4 bases and J lost 0, with 12 bases in between. This CDR3 is 15 amino acids long. Germline CDR1 reads SGHNT; CDR2 reads YYREEE (reference sequence). The gene calls are TRBV5-4 and TRBJ2-3; a weak D match, TRBD2 (6 bases). This receptor was identified in a woman aged 40 to 50 with acute COVID-19. Sample: PBMCs or T cells enriched from blood (not recorded which). The CDR3 sequence is CASSPGTHSTDTQYF. The CDR3 bases are TGTGCCAGCAGCCCCGGGACTCATAGCACAGATACGCAGTATTTT.